This is a list of T cell receptor beta chains from one sample in a study of blood T cell repertoires in COVID-19. Only in-frame clones appear in the TCRdb table, and some are missing; sequencing was by immunoSEQ multiplex PCR. The data hold about 430,000 clones, with roughly 84% observed a single time. The sample consisted of PBMCs or T cells enriched from blood (not recorded which). The receptors stem from a woman under 30 who had been exposed to COVID-19. Both conserved end residues are part of each CDR3. D genes are given only for firm matches. Clone size appears in some rows only: once, few, many, or a class for an expanded clone.

v_gene	j_gene	abundance	d_gene	CDR3nt	CDR3aa
TRBV19	TRBJ2-3	NA	NA	TGTGCCAGTAGTATAGAATCCCCAGGGGGACTAGGAGCCCCAGATACGCAGTATTTT	CASSIESPGGLGAPDTQYF
TRBV11-3	TRBJ2-2	NA	TRBD2	TGTGCCAGCAGCTTAGATCGCGGGCGGGGGATGAACACCGGGGAGCTGTTTTTT	CASSLDRGRGMNTGELFF
TRBV4-1	TRBJ2-3	NA	NA	TGCGCCAGCAGCCAAGGATTTGGACTCGAGGGCTACACAGATACGCAGTATTTT	CASSQGFGLEGYTDTQYF
TRBV6-4	TRBJ2-2	NA	TRBD2	TGTGCCAGCAGTGCCCAACAGGGGACTAGCGGGGGGCCCTACACCGGGGAGCTGTTTTTT	CASSAQQGTSGGPYTGELFF
TRBV5-1	TRBJ1-2	NA	TRBD1	TGCGCCAGCAGCAACACCGGGACAGGGGGAGTCCTCTATGGCTACACCTTC	CASSNTGTGGVLYGYTF
TRBV27	TRBJ2-7	NA	NA	TGTGCCAGCAGTTTCCGCGGCACAGGGATTCAATACGAGCAGTACTTC	CASSFRGTGIQYEQYF
TRBV19	TRBJ2-7	NA	NA	TGTGCCAGTAGTCACGGAGGGGGCCGGGACGAGCAGTACTTC	CASSHGGGRDEQYF
TRBV7-9	TRBJ1-2	NA	TRBD1	TGTGCCAGCAGCGAAACAGGGGTGGGGGCGGATGGCTACACCTTC	CASSETGVGADGYTF
TRBV7-5	TRBJ2-3	NA	NA	TGTGCCAGAAGCTTAGATTATAGCGGGGGGCGTCATTTT	CARSLDYSGGRHF
TRBV7-5	TRBJ2-3	NA	NA	TGTGTCAGAAGCTTAAGGACGGGAGGGAATTCCACAGATACGCAGTATTTT	CVRSLRTGGNSTDTQYF
TRBV24-1	TRBJ2-5	NA	TRBD2	TGTGCCACCAGTGATTTAAGCGCGGGGGGAGAGACCCAGTACTTC	CATSDLSAGGETQYF
TRBV15	TRBJ2-7	NA	NA	TGTGCCACCAGCAGAGATCCCCGGGACACCTACGAGCAGTACTTC	CATSRDPRDTYEQYF
TRBV12-3/TRBV12-4	TRBJ1-1	NA	NA	TGTGCCAGCGCCCGACGGGTCACTGAAGCTTTCTTT	CASARRVTEAFF
TRBV7-2	TRBJ2-1	NA	TRBD2	TGTGCCAGCAGCCCCTCGGGAGCGGGGGGGTCCTACAATGAGCAGTTCTTC	CASSPSGAGGSYNEQFF
TRBV7-9	TRBJ2-7	once	TRBD2	TGTGCCAGCAGCTTTGGGCTCGGGGGGTCGCCCTACGAGCAGTACTTC	CASSFGLGGSPYEQYF
TRBV7-9	TRBJ2-7	NA	TRBD1	TGTGCCAGCAGCCAGGACAGGGCCCCCTCCTACGAGCAGTACTTC	CASSQDRAPSYEQYF
TRBV29-1	TRBJ2-7	NA	TRBD1	TGCAGCGCAAGGACAGGGGGCTACGAGCAGTACTTC	CSARTGGYEQYF
TRBV5-4	TRBJ1-1	NA	NA	TGTGCCAGCAGCACATCCGGGGTTGGCACTGAAGCTTTCTTT	CASSTSGVGTEAFF
TRBV3-1/TRBV3-2	TRBJ1-2	NA	TRBD1	TGTGCCAGCAGCCAAGGACAGGGAAGCATCTATGGCTACACCTTC	CASSQGQGSIYGYTF
TRBV5-5	TRBJ1-6	few	TRBD1	TGTGCCAGCGGACCGACAGGGGAGATATATAATTCACCCCTCCACTTT	CASGPTGEIYNSPLHF
TRBV9	TRBJ2-5	NA	NA	TGTGCCAGCAGCTCAGCAGGGGAAGCGGTAGGGACCCAGTACTTC	CASSSAGEAVGTQYF
TRBV6-5	TRBJ2-6	NA	NA	TGTGCCAGCAGTTTACTCGCAGGGGCCGGGGCCAACGTCCTGACTTTC	CASSLLAGAGANVLTF
TRBV5-8	TRBJ1-6	NA	TRBD1	TGTGCCAGCAGCTTCTACGGGACAGGGGAATTTTCACCCCTCCACTTT	CASSFYGTGEFSPLHF
TRBV7-9	TRBJ2-5	once	NA	TGTGCCAGCAGCTTCTTAGCGGAGCAAGAGACCCAGTACTTC	CASSFLAEQETQYF
TRBV18	TRBJ2-1	NA	TRBD2	TGTGCCAGCTCACCACTTAGCGGGAAGGTCTCCTACAATGAGCAGTTCTTC	CASSPLSGKVSYNEQFF
TRBV27	TRBJ2-3	NA	NA	TGTGCCAGCAGTTTAAGGGGGGATACGCAGTATTTT	CASSLRGDTQYF
TRBV10-1	TRBJ2-2	NA	NA	TGCGCCAGCAGTGACCATTACACCGGGGAGCTGTTTTTT	CASSDHYTGELFF
TRBV3-1/TRBV3-2	TRBJ2-1	NA	NA	TGTGCCAGCAGAAGGAGCTCCTACAATGAGCAGTTCTTC	CASRRSSYNEQFF
TRBV18	TRBJ1-1	NA	NA	TGTGCCAGCTCACCAATTTCAGGGCCCACTGAAGCTTTCTTT	CASSPISGPTEAFF
TRBV19	TRBJ2-5	NA	TRBD2	TGTGCCAGTAGTCCCTCCCTTGCGGGAGGGCCTTTGTATCAAGAGACCCAGTACTTC	CASSPSLAGGPLYQETQYF
TRBV9	TRBJ1-2	NA	NA	TGTGCCAGCAGCCGCCCCGGGGGGCTTGACTATGGCTACACCTTC	CASSRPGGLDYGYTF
TRBV6-5	TRBJ1-4	NA	NA	TGTGCCAGCAGTTATGTGGCAGGCCTTAATGAAAAACTGTTTTTT	CASSYVAGLNEKLFF
TRBV9	TRBJ2-7	NA	NA	TGTGCCAGCAGCCTCTACCCAGAGGGTGGCTACGAGCAGTACTTC	CASSLYPEGGYEQYF
TRBV10-3	TRBJ1-1	few	TRBD1	TGTGCCATCAGTGAGACAGGGGCGAACACTGAAGCTTTCTTT	CAISETGANTEAFF